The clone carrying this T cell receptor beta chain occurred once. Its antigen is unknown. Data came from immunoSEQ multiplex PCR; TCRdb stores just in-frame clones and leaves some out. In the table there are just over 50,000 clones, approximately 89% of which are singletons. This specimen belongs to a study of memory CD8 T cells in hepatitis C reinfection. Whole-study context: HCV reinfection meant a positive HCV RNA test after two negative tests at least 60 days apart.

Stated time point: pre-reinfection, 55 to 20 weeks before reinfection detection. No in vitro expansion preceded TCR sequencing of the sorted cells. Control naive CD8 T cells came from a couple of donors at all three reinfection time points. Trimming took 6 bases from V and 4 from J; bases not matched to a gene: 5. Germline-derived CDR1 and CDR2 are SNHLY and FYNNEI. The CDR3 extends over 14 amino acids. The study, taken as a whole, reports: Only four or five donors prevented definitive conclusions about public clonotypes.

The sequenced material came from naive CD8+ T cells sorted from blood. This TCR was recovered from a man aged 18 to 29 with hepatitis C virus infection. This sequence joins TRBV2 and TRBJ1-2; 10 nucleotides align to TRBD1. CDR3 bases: TGTGCCAGCAGGCCGGGACAGGGGATCTATGGCTACACCTTC. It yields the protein CASRPGQGIYGYTF. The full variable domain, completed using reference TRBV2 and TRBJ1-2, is EPEVTQTPSHQVTQMGQEVILRCVPISNHLYFYWYRQILGQKVEFLVSFYNNEISEKSEIFDDQFSVERPDGSNFTLKIRSTKLEDSAMYFCASRPGQGIYGYTFGSGTRLTVV.